This record covers a single TCR beta chain. The antigen is not known. This entry belongs to a study of cytomegalovirus exposure and HLA in healthy donors. Germline lookup yields CDR1 GTSNPN and CDR2 SVGIG (reference sequence). CDR3 length: 15 residues. Trimming removed 1 base from V and 3 bases from J, with 13 bases in between. Study-wide findings and caveats: As a later analysis revealed, the rate of TCR association differed by HLA locus, with DRB1 most and HLA-C fewest. A later analysis reportedly found fewer N-insertions in an Asian-associated ancestry cluster than the roughly 670-donor mean.

Although they were nominally healthy when sampled, donors likely had unrecorded immune exposures. PCR was performed using 60 Vbeta and 13 Jbeta primers. Sequencing was performed with immunoSEQ multiplex PCR; in TCRdb, only in-frame clones are kept and a portion is missing. The table includes roughly 120,000 clones, nearly 75% detected once. The J gene is TRBJ1-5, the V gene TRBV30; D gene uncertain. Material: PBMCs. The sequence was obtained from a man in his thirties or forties in good health and CMV-seropositive. The CDR3 sequence is CAWSGDAVLNQPQHF. CDR3 nucleotides: TGTGCCTGGAGTGGTGATGCGGTGCTCAATCAGCCCCAGCATTTT. Drawing the rest from reference TRBV30 and TRBJ1-5, the complete variable domain is SQTIHQWPATLVQPVGSPLSLECTVEGTSNPNLYWYRQAAGRGLQLLFYSVGIGQISSEVPQNLSASRPQDRQFILSSKKLLLSDSGFYLCAWSGDAVLNQPQHFGDGTRLSIL.